One and the same sample provided the 25 T cell receptor beta chains below, sequenced in a study of patients and donors after allogeneic stem cell transplantation. TCRdb fed the RT-PCR reads into MiXCR, producing one record per CDR3 protein. The sample yields roughly 940,000 distinct CDR3 sequences, under 20% seen once. The sample taken for sequencing was blood, either unsorted or a sorted T cell fraction (not recorded which). Source of these receptors: a human donor who was either an allogeneic HSCT recipient or a stem cell or donor lymphocyte infusion donor (not recorded which). It is not recorded whose cells these are; they may come from a transplant donor.

This clonotype was counted at least ten times. The rearrangement joins TRBV12-3 or TRBV12-4 to TRBJ1-1; D unresolved. V was clipped by 6 bases and J by 0 bases, with 8 bases between them. The CDR3 totals 13 residues. CDR3: CASSPRLNTEAFF. The CDR3 nucleotides are TGTGCCAGCAGCCCGAGGTTGAACACTGAAGCTTTCTTT.

The chain has TRBV20-1 and TRBJ2-3; 8 bases are a match to TRBD1. This CDR3 has 15 residues. The V and J ends lost 3 bases and 0 bases, in that order; junction bases with no gene match: 5. Germline-derived CDR1 and CDR2 are DFQATT and SNEGSKA (reference sequence). CDR3 sequence: CSARRDRLSTDTQYF. In DNA form, the CDR3 reads TGCAGTGCTAGGCGGGACAGGCTAAGCACAGATACGCAGTATTTT.

This clonotype was observed a handful of times. The chain combines TRBV25-1 with TRBJ2-7; 9 nucleotides agree with TRBD1. Germline V lookup: CDR1 MGHDK, CDR2 SYGVNS. The J segment lost 2 bases and the V segment lost 6 bases, leaving 17 bases of the junction unmatched. The CDR3 runs 18 residues. This CDR3 is CASRGPRTGAPYPYEQYF. CDR3 DNA: TGTGCCAGCAGGGGCCCCAGGACAGGGGCTCCTTACCCCTACGAGCAGTACTTC.

This clonotype was counted a few times. DNA for the CDR3: TGCGCCAGCAGCTTGGGGCCGACAGGGGGAGGTGAGCAGTTCTTC. Translating gives CASSLGPTGGGEQFF. V and J are TRBV5-1 and TRBJ2-1; 9 nucleotides agree with TRBD1. The CDR3 is made up of 15 amino acids. J was trimmed by 9 bases and V by 0 bases; bases with no gene match: 7. Looked up from germline, CDR1 is SGHRS and CDR2 is YFSETQ.

This clonotype was detected only a few times. This sequence joins TRBV7-9 and TRBJ1-1; D is unresolved. V was cut by 2 bases and J by 1 base, with 8 bases left in between. CDR1 and CDR2 from the germline V gene are SEHNR and FQNEAQ (reference sequence). The CDR3 covers 14 residues. The CDR3 loop reads CASSLSTSNTEAFF. CDR3 sequence (DNA): TGTGCCAGCAGCTTATCCACTTCGAACACTGAAGCTTTCTTT.

This chain links TRBV4-1 with TRBJ2-1, with 10 bases matching TRBD2. V gave up 5 bases and J gave up 5 bases; unmatched junction bases: 6. CDR1 is MGHRA, CDR2 YSYEKL, per germline. CDR3 size: 15 residues. CDR3 DNA: TGCGCCAGCAGCACACTAGCGGGGTATCACAATGAGCAGTTCTTC. Amino acids: CASSTLAGYHNEQFF.

This clonotype was observed a few times. This chain connects TRBV6-5 to TRBJ1-4, with TRBD1 identical over 7 bases. The CDR3 is made up of 15 amino acids. Trimming cost V 2 bases and J 7 bases; bases outside gene matches: 7. Germline-derived CDR1 and CDR2 are MNHEY and SVGAGI. CDR3 sequence reads: CASSYTRGLSEKLFF. The CDR3 DNA follows: TGTGCCAGCAGTTACACGAGGGGGCTTAGTGAAAAACTGTTTTTT.

This chain connects TRBV4-2 to TRBJ2-5, with D tentatively TRBD1 (8 bases). Germline values: CDR1 LGHNA, CDR2 YNFKEQ. The CDR3 has 16 residues. Trimming took off 4 bases at V and 2 bases at J, with 17 bases between the two ends. CDR3 nucleotides: TGTGCCAGCAGCCTCACCGGGGGGACAGGTCAAGAGACCCAGTACTTC. Its translation is CASSLTGGTGQETQYF.

V usage is TRBV9 and J usage is TRBJ1-2; D might be TRBD1 (5 bases). Deletions cut 6 bases from V and 3 bases from J, with 12 bases between. The CDR3 runs 13 residues. In germline, CDR1 is SGDLS, CDR2 YYNGEE. The DNA of the CDR3 is TGTGCCAGCACCTTGGACACGGACTATGGCTACACCTTC. Translation: CASTLDTDYGYTF.

As for this clonotype: Since a much larger clone is just one base distant, this may be a read error. V gene TRBV5-6 combines with J gene TRBJ2-7; 9 bases align to TRBD2. CDR3 length: 14 residues. V shed 2 bases and J 3 bases; nucleotides not matched to a gene: 3. Germline CDR1 is SGHDT and CDR2 is YYEEEE. CDR3 sequence: CASSFVSGSYEQYF. DNA of the CDR3: TGTGCCAGCAGCTTTGTTAGCGGGAGCTACGAGCAGTACTTC.

This clonotype was observed at least ten times. The gene calls are TRBV5-1 and TRBJ2-2; 12 nucleotides agree with TRBD2. Germline V gene lookup returns CDR1 SGHRS and CDR2 YFSETQ. Trimming removed 0 bases from V and 4 bases from J; junction bases left unmatched: 1. This CDR3 is built from 16 residues. CDR3 in amino acids: CASSLGLAGVTGELFF. As DNA, the CDR3 is TGCGCCAGCAGCTTGGGACTAGCGGGAGTCACCGGGGAGCTGTTTTTT.

V usage is TRBV19 and J usage is TRBJ2-1, with 7 bases matching TRBD2. With 5 bases clipped from V and 6 bases from J, the junction kept 10 bases outside the gene matches. The CDR3 loop spans 15 amino acids. Germline CDR1 reads LNHDA; CDR2 reads SQIVND (reference sequence). CDR3 region: CASSPASGIRNEQFF. Here the CDR3 DNA reads TGTGCCAGTAGTCCCGCTAGCGGCATTCGCAATGAGCAGTTCTTC.

In this sample, this clonotype turned up once. The gene calls are TRBV11-2 and TRBJ1-5; D perhaps matches TRBD1 (5 bases). The germline V gene encodes CDR1 SGHAT and CDR2 FQNNGV. This CDR3 has 16 amino acids. Trimming cost V 5 bases and J 4 bases, with 18 bases left between them. The CDR3 nucleotides read TGTGCCAGCAGCCTCCTCTCAGGGAATCGGAATCAGCCCCAGCATTTT. Its protein product is CASSLLSGNRNQPQHF.

This clonotype was recorded a few times. One junction end does not reproduce the germline sequence, and a read error may be involved. This rearrangement joins TRBV7-7 to TRBJ2-5, with no clear D. Germline V gene lookup returns CDR1 SSHAT and CDR2 FNYEAQ (reference sequence). CDR3 size: 13 residues. The CDR3 protein is CASSLVGFETQYF. The CDR3 DNA reads as TGTGCTAGCAGCTTAGTTGGATTTGAGACCCAGTACTTC.

The chain couples TRBV6-1 to TRBJ2-3; 7 nucleotides match TRBD1. The CDR3 loop spans 14 amino acids. Germline lookup yields CDR1 MNHNS and CDR2 SASEGT. V shed 4 bases and J 6 bases; nucleotides not matched to a gene: 7. CDR3 residues: CASSAGDSVDTQYF. The CDR3 nucleotides are TGTGCCAGCAGTGCCGGGGACAGTGTGGATACGCAGTATTTT.

The chain employs TRBV6-5 and TRBJ1-1; 9 positions match TRBD1. The CDR3 has 15 amino acids. J gave up 0 bases and V 2 bases, and 1 base lay outside the gene matches. CDR1 is MNHEY and CDR2 is SVGAGI in the germline V gene. CDR3 in DNA: TGTGCCAGCAGTTACGGGACAGGGCTGAACACTGAAGCTTTCTTT. Translation: CASSYGTGLNTEAFF.

Only a few counts were recorded for this clonotype. The genes are TRBV10-3 and TRBJ1-6; the match to TRBD1 covers 7 bases. The CDR3 length is 14 residues. Germline CDR1 ENHRY, CDR2 SYGVKD. The V gene end was trimmed by 6 bases and the J gene end by 10 bases; junction bases not matched to a gene: 9. CDR3 nucleotides: TGTGCCATCAGCGGACAGGCCGAAGGGTCACCCCTCCACTTT. This gives the protein CAISGQAEGSPLHF.

The gene calls are TRBV25-1 and TRBJ2-2, with D perhaps matching TRBD1 (6 bases). The germline V and J ends were trimmed by 3 bases and 5 bases, with 13 bases remaining between them. Germline assignment: CDR1 MGHDK and CDR2 SYGVNS. This CDR3 contains 15 residues. CDR3 region: CASSEIFRGTGELFF. The DNA of the CDR3 is TGTGCCAGCAGTGAGATTTTCAGGGGAACCGGGGAGCTGTTTTTT.

This clonotype was seen ten or more times. This chain uses TRBV5-1 with TRBJ2-2, with TRBD2 matching 9 bases. The CDR3 consists of 17 residues. The germline gives CDR1 SGHRS, CDR2 YFSETQ. Trimming took 3 bases from V and 1 from J; bases not matched to a gene: 7. CDR3 loop: CASSSSLAGRNTGELFF. CDR3 DNA: TGCGCCAGCAGCTCCAGCCTAGCGGGAAGGAACACCGGGGAGCTGTTTTTT. The variable domain in full, with the rest retrieved from reference TRBV5-1 and TRBJ2-2, is KAGVTQTPRYLIKTRGQQVTLSCSPISGHRSVSWYQQTPGQGLQFLFEYFSETQRNKGNFPGRFSGRQFSNSRSEMNVSTLELGDSALYLCASSSSLAGRNTGELFFGEGSRLTVL.

This clonotype was counted only a few times. The DNA for the CDR3 is TGTGCCAGCAGCCCAATGAGGGGAAACACCATATATTTT. Amino acids: CASSPMRGNTIYF. The chain combines TRBV7-2 with TRBJ1-3; unclear D gene. Between the trimmed V and J ends, which lost 5 bases and 4 bases, there was a span of 9 bases. Germline-derived CDR1 and CDR2 are SGHTA and FQGNSA. This CDR3 is built from 13 residues.

The rearrangement links TRBV4-3 to TRBJ1-1, with TRBD1 matching 7 bases. Germline assignment: CDR1 LGHNA and CDR2 YSLEER. The J segment lost 6 bases and the V segment lost 0 bases, leaving 4 bases of the junction unmatched. The CDR3 contains 14 residues. In nucleotides, the CDR3 is TGCGCCAGCAGCCAAGATGGCAGGGGGGCTGAAGCTTTCTTT. Translating it yields CASSQDGRGAEAFF.

The V and J genes are TRBV20-1 and TRBJ2-7; TRBD2 aligns across 9 bases. This CDR3 contains 12 residues. V shed 1 base and J 7 bases; nucleotides not matched to a gene: 2. CDR1 is DFQATT, CDR2 SNEGSKA, per germline (reference sequence). The CDR3 sequence is CSARVLAGEQYF. The CDR3 DNA reads as TGCAGTGCTAGAGTTCTAGCGGGGGAGCAGTACTTC.

This clonotype was seen a handful of times. This CDR3 reads CASSQTQSDSYNEQFF. DNA for the CDR3: TGTGCCAGCAGCCAAACCCAAAGTGACTCCTACAATGAGCAGTTCTTC. J is TRBJ2-1 and V is TRBV5-6; D is unclear. Germline-derived CDR1 and CDR2 are SGHDT and YYEEEE. The V gene lost 4 bases and the J gene lost 0 bases, with 14 bases spanning the gap. The length of the CDR3 is 16 residues.

The chain carries TRBV20-1 and TRBJ1-1; maybe TRBD1 (6 bases). V lost 3 bases and J 5 bases, leaving 13 bases between the germline ends. Germline V lookup: CDR1 DFQATT, CDR2 SNEGSKA (reference sequence). The CDR3 loop spans 13 amino acids. The DNA for the CDR3 is TGCAGTGCTAGTGAAAGGGGGGGGACTGAAGCTTTCTTT. This encodes CSASERGGTEAFF.

This clonotype was counted between two and nine times. In DNA, the CDR3 is TGCGCCAGCAGCCAAGGGAAAGGGAAAGGCACTGAAGCTTTCTTT. It is translated as CASSQGKGKGTEAFF. The V call is TRBV4-3, the J call TRBJ1-1; D ambiguous. Germline lookup yields CDR1 LGHNA and CDR2 YSLEER. Trimming pared 1 base from V and 4 bases from J, leaving 13 bases between. The CDR3 has 15 amino acids.